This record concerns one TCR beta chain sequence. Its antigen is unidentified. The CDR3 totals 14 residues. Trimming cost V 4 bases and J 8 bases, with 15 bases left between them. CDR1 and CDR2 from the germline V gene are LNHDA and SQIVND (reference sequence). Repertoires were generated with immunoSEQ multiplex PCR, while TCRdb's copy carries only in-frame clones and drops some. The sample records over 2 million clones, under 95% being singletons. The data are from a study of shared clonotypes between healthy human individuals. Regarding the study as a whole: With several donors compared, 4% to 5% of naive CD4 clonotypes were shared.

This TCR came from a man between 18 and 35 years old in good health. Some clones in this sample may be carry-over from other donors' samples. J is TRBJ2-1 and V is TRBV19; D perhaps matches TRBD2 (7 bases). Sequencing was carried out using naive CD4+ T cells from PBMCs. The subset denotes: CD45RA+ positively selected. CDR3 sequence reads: CASSRRGGFYEQFF. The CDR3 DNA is TGTGCCAGTAGTAGAAGGGGGGGGTTCTATGAGCAGTTCTTC.